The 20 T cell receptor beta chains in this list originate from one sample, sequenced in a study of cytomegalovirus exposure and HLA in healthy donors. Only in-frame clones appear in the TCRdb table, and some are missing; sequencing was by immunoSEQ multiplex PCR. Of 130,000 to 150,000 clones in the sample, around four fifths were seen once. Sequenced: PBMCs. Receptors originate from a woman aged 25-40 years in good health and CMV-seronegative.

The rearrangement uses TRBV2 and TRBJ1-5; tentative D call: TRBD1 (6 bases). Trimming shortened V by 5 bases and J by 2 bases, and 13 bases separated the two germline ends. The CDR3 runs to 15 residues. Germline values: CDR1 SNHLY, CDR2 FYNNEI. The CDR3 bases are TGTGCCAGCAGTACACAGGGATATGGCAATCAGCCCCAGCATTTT. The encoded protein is CASSTQGYGNQPQHF.

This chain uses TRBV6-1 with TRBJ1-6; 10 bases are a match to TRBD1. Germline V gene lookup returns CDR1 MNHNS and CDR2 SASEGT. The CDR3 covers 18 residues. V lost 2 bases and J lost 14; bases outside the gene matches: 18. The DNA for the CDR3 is TGTGCCAGCAGTGAACGACAGTCCGGGACAGGGGCTCCTCGGGCCCTCCACTTT. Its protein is CASSERQSGTGAPRALHF.

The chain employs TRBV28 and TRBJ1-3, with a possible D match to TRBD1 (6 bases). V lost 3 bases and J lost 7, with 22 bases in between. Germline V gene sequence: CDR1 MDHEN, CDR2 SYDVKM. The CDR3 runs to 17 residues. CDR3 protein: CASSFSGQPLSGNTIYF. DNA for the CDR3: TGTGCCAGCAGTTTCTCTGGACAGCCTTTATCGGGCAACACCATATATTTT.

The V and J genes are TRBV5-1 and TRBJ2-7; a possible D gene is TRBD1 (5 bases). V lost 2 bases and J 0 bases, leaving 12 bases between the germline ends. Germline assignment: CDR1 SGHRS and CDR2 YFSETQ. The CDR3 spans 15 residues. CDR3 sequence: CASSFGHPSSYEQYF. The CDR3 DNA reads TGCGCCAGCAGCTTCGGACACCCGAGCTCCTACGAGCAGTACTTC.

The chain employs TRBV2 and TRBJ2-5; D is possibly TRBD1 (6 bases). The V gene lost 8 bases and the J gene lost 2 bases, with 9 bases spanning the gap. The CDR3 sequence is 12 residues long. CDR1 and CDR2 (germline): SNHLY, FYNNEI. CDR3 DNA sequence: TGTGCCAGCCAGGGGTATCAAGAGACCCAGTACTTC. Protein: CASQGYQETQYF.

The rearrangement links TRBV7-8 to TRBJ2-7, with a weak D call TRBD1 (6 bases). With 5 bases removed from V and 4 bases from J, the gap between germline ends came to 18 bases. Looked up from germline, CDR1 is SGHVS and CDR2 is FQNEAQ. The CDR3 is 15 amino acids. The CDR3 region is CASSLTSDRLYEQYF. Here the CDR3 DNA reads TGTGCCAGCAGCCTTACCTCAGACAGGCTTTACGAGCAGTACTTC.

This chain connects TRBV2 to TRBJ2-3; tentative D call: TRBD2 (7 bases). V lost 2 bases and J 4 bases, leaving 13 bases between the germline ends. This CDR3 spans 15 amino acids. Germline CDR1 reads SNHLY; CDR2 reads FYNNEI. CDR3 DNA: TGTGCCAGCAGTGAACAGCAGGGGAGGGCAGATACGCAGTATTTT. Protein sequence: CASSEQQGRADTQYF.

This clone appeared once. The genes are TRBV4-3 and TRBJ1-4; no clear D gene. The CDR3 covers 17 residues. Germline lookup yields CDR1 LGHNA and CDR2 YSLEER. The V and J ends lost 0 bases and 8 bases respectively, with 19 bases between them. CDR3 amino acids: CASSQDLGGFGGEKLFF. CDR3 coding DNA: TGCGCCAGCAGCCAAGATCTAGGAGGGTTTGGAGGGGAAAAACTGTTTTTT.

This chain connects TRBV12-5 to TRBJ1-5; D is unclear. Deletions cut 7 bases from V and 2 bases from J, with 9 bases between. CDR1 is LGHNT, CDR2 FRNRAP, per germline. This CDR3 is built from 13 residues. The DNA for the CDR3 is TGTGCTAGTGCCCCTCGTGGCAATCAGCCCCAGCATTTT. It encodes CASAPRGNQPQHF. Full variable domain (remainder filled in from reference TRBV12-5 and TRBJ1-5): DARVTQTPRHKVTEMGQEVTMRCQPILGHNTVFWYRQTMMQGLELLAYFRNRAPLDDSGMPKDRFSAEMPDATLATLKIQPSEPRDSAVYFCASAPRGNQPQHFGDGTRLSIL.

The CDR3 loop is CASSFGTYSDTQYF. CDR3 DNA: TGTGCCAGCAGCTTTGGGACTTACTCAGATACGCAGTATTTT. The rearrangement joins TRBV5-6 to TRBJ2-3, with D tentatively TRBD2 (6 bases). Germline CDR1 and CDR2: SGHDT and YYEEEE. The CDR3 sequence is 14 residues long. V gave up 2 bases and J gave up 4 bases, with 11 bases separating them.

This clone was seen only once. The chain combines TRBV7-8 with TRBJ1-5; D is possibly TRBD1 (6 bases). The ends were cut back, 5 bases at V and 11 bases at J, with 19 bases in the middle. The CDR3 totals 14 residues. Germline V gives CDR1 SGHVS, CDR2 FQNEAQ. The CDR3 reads CASSPESGGTAQHF. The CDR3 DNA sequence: TGTGCCAGCAGCCCCGAGTCGGGGGGCACAGCCCAGCATTTT.

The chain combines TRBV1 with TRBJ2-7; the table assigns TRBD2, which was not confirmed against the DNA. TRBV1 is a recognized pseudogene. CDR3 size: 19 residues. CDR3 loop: CTSSQGFSGLAGGRDEQYF. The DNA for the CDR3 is TGCACCAGCAGCCAAGGATTTTCGGGACTAGCGGGGGGGCGGGACGAGCAGTACTTC.

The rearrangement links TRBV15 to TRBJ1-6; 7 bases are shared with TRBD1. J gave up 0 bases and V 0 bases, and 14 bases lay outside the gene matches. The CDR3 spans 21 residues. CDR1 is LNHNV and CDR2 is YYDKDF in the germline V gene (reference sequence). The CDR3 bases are TGTGCCACCAGCAGAGATTTGGCGACAGGGCGAACGAGCTCCTATAATTCACCCCTCCACTTT. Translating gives CATSRDLATGRTSSYNSPLHF.

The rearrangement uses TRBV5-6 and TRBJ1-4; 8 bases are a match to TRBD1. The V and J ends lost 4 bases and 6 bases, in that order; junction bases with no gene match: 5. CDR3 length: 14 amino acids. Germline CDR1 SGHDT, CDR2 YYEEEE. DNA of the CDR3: TGTGCCAGCAGCCAGGGACAGGCTTATGAAAAACTGTTTTTT. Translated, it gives CASSQGQAYEKLFF.

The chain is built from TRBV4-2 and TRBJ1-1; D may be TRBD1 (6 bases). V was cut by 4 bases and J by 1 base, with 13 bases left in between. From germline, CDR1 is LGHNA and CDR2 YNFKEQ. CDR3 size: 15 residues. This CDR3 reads CASSPRQAQNTEAFF. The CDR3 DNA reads TGTGCCAGCAGCCCGCGACAGGCCCAGAACACTGAAGCTTTCTTT.

CDR3 loop: CASSEGTGGVDGYTF. The CDR3 nucleotides read TGTGCCAGCAGTGAAGGGACAGGGGGCGTTGATGGCTACACCTTC. The rearrangement links TRBV6-1 to TRBJ1-2; 11 bases match TRBD1. The CDR3 consists of 15 residues. The J segment lost 6 bases and the V segment lost 1 base, leaving 4 bases of the junction unmatched. Per the germline V gene, CDR1 is MNHNS and CDR2 is SASEGT.

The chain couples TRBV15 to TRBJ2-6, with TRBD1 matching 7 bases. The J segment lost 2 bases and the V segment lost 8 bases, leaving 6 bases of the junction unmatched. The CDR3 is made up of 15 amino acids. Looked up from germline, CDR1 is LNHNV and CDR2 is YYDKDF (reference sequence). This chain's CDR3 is CATGRQGPGANVLTF. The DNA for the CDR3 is TGTGCCACCGGTCGACAGGGTCCTGGGGCCAACGTCCTGACTTTC. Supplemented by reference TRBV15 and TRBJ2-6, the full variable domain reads DAMVIQNPRYQVTQFGKPVTLSCSQTLNHNVMYWYQQKSSQAPKLLFHYYDKDFNNEADTPDNFQSRRPNTSFCFLDIRSPGLGDTAMYLCATGRQGPGANVLTFGAGSRLTVL.

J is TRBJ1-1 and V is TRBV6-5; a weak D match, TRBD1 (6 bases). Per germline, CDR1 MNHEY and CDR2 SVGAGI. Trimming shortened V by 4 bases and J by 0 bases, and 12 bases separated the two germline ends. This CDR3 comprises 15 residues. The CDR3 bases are TGTGCCAGCAGTTCCACAGGGACCTTGAACACTGAAGCTTTCTTT. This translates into CASSSTGTLNTEAFF.

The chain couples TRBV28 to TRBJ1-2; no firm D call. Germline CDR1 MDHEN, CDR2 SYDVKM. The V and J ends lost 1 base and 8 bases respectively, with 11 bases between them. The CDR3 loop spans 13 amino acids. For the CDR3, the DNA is TGTGCCAGCAGTTTATATGGCCCAGAAGGCTACACCTTC. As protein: CASSLYGPEGYTF.

The CDR3 DNA reads TGTGCCAGCAGTCGCTTAGAGGGGAGGAATGCTGAAGCTTTCTTT. It specifies CASSRLEGRNAEAFF. The rearrangement links TRBV6-5 to TRBJ1-1; a weak D match, TRBD1 (5 bases). Per germline, CDR1 MNHEY and CDR2 SVGAGI. V dropped 5 bases and J dropped 6 bases, with 19 bases sitting between them. The CDR3 has 15 amino acids.